Sequencing of this T cell receptor (beta chain) was carried out in a study of T-cell memory formation after mild COVID-19. The study, taken as a whole, reports: Researchers found some responding clones in pre-infection memory, a sign that cross-reactive memory joined.

V lost 3 bases and J 3 bases, leaving 8 bases between the germline ends. The CDR3 is 14 residues long. CDR1 is LNHDA, CDR2 SQIVND, per germline (reference sequence). TCRdb reanalysed the 5' RACE reads using MiXCR and keeps one entry per CDR3 protein. Found here are some 64,000 distinct CDR3 sequences, 9.3% of them singletons; the top ten hold approximately 1.1%. As for this clonotype: Antigen unknown.

The sample taken for sequencing was PBMCs or a T cell subset sorted from them (not recorded which). V and J are TRBV19 and TRBJ2-2; D unresolved. The clonotype was recovered from a man between 18 and 29 years old who had mild COVID-19 (a few samples of this study predate the infection). Cell type and time point are not known. DNA for the CDR3: TGTGCCAGTAGTATCGCCATACACACCGGGGAGCTGTTTTTT. Its translation is CASSIAIHTGELFF.